These T cell receptor beta chains were read from a single sample in a study of T cells in Graves' hyperthyroidism and ophthalmopathy. TCRdb redid the calling of the multiplex PCR reads with MiXCR, one entry per CDR3 protein. Counted here are about 260,000 distinct CDR3 sequences, roughly 17% occurring once; the ten biggest clones make up 25% to 30%. Material: blood. The receptors here all came from a woman between 18 and 29 years old with Graves' ophthalmopathy. CDR3s include the opening cysteine and the closing phenylalanine or tryptophan. Fields, in order: clone size, D gene, V gene, J gene, CDR3 DNA, CDR3 protein. A D gene is named only where the DNA matches it firmly. Clone size appears in some rows only: once, few, many, or a class for an expanded clone.

clone size: many; D gene: TRBD1; V gene: TRBV18; J gene: TRBJ1-1; CDR3 DNA: TGTGCCAGCTCACCAGGGACAGGCGGACAAGAAGCTTTCTTT; CDR3 protein: CASSPGTGGQEAFF
clone size: many; D gene: .; V gene: TRBV6-1; J gene: TRBJ1-4; CDR3 DNA: TGTGCCAGCAGTGAACGAGAGGAAAAACTGTTTTTT; CDR3 protein: CASSEREEKLFF
clone size: .; D gene: .; V gene: TRBV5-4; J gene: TRBJ2-5; CDR3 DNA: TGTGCCAGCAGCGGGGTAGGGGAAGAGACCCAGTACTTC; CDR3 protein: CASSGVGEETQYF
clone size: .; D gene: TRBD2; V gene: TRBV28; J gene: TRBJ2-7; CDR3 DNA: TGTGCCAGCACTCCGACTAGCGGGGGGGACGAGCAGTACTTC; CDR3 protein: CASTPTSGGDEQYF
clone size: many; D gene: .; V gene: TRBV24-1; J gene: TRBJ2-1; CDR3 DNA: TGTGCCACCAGCCATTCCCTAAAGGGAGACAATGAGCAGTTCTTC; CDR3 protein: CATSHSLKGDNEQFF
clone size: many; D gene: .; V gene: TRBV30; J gene: TRBJ1-6; CDR3 DNA: TGTGCCTGGAGTCGGGGGCAGCCAGTACCCCTCCACTTT; CDR3 protein: CAWSRGQPVPLHF
clone size: .; D gene: TRBD2; V gene: TRBV27; J gene: TRBJ2-1; CDR3 DNA: TGTGCCAGCAGTTTATATACTAGCGGGGGATCCTACAATGAGCAGTTCTTC; CDR3 protein: CASSLYTSGGSYNEQFF
clone size: many; D gene: TRBD2; V gene: TRBV4-1; J gene: TRBJ2-3; CDR3 DNA: TGCGCCAGCAGCCAAGATTCAACTAGCGGGGGGGCAGATACGCAGTATTTT; CDR3 protein: CASSQDSTSGGADTQYF
clone size: few; D gene: TRBD2; V gene: TRBV6-1; J gene: TRBJ2-1; CDR3 DNA: TGTGCCAGCACCCTTTCTAGCGGGAGGGCCCTAAGCTCCTACAATGAGCAGTTCTTC; CDR3 protein: CASTLSSGRALSSYNEQFF
clone size: many; D gene: .; V gene: TRBV18; J gene: TRBJ1-1; CDR3 DNA: TGTGCCAGCTCACCAAGTGAAGGGGCATGGACTGAAGCTTTCTTT; CDR3 protein: CASSPSEGAWTEAFF
clone size: .; D gene: TRBD2; V gene: TRBV19; J gene: TRBJ2-7; CDR3 DNA: TGTGCCAGTAGCCGACTAGCGGGAGACATCAACGAGCAGTACTTC; CDR3 protein: CASSRLAGDINEQYF
clone size: .; D gene: .; V gene: TRBV14; J gene: TRBJ1-1; CDR3 DNA: TGTGCCAGCAGCCAAGATCGTTGGGGGGGCGGCACTGAAGCTTTCTTT; CDR3 protein: CASSQDRWGGGTEAFF
clone size: many; D gene: .; V gene: TRBV18; J gene: TRBJ1-5; CDR3 DNA: TGTGCCAGCTCACCAGGGACCGATAGCAATCAGCCCCAGCATTTT; CDR3 protein: CASSPGTDSNQPQHF
clone size: many; D gene: TRBD1; V gene: TRBV6-1; J gene: TRBJ1-1; CDR3 DNA: TGTGCCAGCAGTTATGGGTTCACAGGGGGCAGTGGCACTGAAGCTTTCTTT; CDR3 protein: CASSYGFTGGSGTEAFF
clone size: many; D gene: .; V gene: TRBV12-3/TRBV12-4; J gene: TRBJ1-1; CDR3 DNA: TGTGCCAGCAGTTTATGGCCCTCGAACACTGAAGCTTTCTTT; CDR3 protein: CASSLWPSNTEAFF
clone size: once; D gene: TRBD1; V gene: TRBV12-3/TRBV12-4; J gene: TRBJ1-5; CDR3 DNA: TGTGCCAGCAGTGAGACAGGGGGCTGGAGTCAGCCCCAGCATTTT; CDR3 protein: CASSETGGWSQPQHF
clone size: many; D gene: .; V gene: TRBV4-1; J gene: TRBJ1-2; CDR3 DNA: TGCGCCAGCAGCCAAGTCGGAACCAACTATGGCTACACCTTC; CDR3 protein: CASSQVGTNYGYTF
clone size: many; D gene: TRBD2; V gene: TRBV3-1; J gene: TRBJ2-3; CDR3 DNA: TGTGCCAGCAGCCCGCGACTAGCGGGGGATGCAGATACGCAGTATTTT; CDR3 protein: CASSPRLAGDADTQYF
clone size: .; D gene: TRBD2; V gene: TRBV20-1; J gene: TRBJ2-7; CDR3 DNA: TGCAGTGTTGGGACTAGCGGGAGGGCCTACGAGCAGTACTTC; CDR3 protein: CSVGTSGRAYEQYF
clone size: many; D gene: TRBD1; V gene: TRBV20-1; J gene: TRBJ2-7; CDR3 DNA: TGCAGTGCTAGCGACAGGGACTACGAGCAGTACTTC; CDR3 protein: CSASDRDYEQYF
clone size: many; D gene: .; V gene: TRBV7-2; J gene: TRBJ1-1; CDR3 DNA: TGTGCCAGCAGCTTATCTTCGGTGAACACTGAAGCTTTCTTT; CDR3 protein: CASSLSSVNTEAFF
clone size: many; D gene: TRBD1; V gene: TRBV29-1; J gene: TRBJ2-5; CDR3 DNA: TGCAGCGTTGATCGGACAGGGGAAGGGACCCAGTACTTC; CDR3 protein: CSVDRTGEGTQYF
clone size: many; D gene: TRBD1; V gene: TRBV7-8; J gene: TRBJ2-2; CDR3 DNA: TGTGCCAGCAGCTTAGTAGGGACAGGAGATTATACCGGGGAGCTGTTTTTT; CDR3 protein: CASSLVGTGDYTGELFF
clone size: many; D gene: TRBD1; V gene: TRBV13; J gene: TRBJ2-1; CDR3 DNA: TGTGCCACCCGAGGGGGCCCTTACAATGAGCAGTTCTTC; CDR3 protein: CATRGGPYNEQFF
clone size: many; D gene: .; V gene: TRBV3-1; J gene: TRBJ2-3; CDR3 DNA: TGTGCCAGCAGCCAGTGGATGGGGGATAGGTCAGATACGCAGTATTTT; CDR3 protein: CASSQWMGDRSDTQYF
clone size: .; D gene: TRBD1; V gene: TRBV28; J gene: TRBJ1-5; CDR3 DNA: TGTGCCAGCAGTTCTCTCGGGACAGGGATAGCACAGCCCCAGCATTTT; CDR3 protein: CASSSLGTGIAQPQHF
clone size: many; D gene: TRBD1; V gene: TRBV11-3; J gene: TRBJ1-4; CDR3 DNA: TGTGCCAGCAGCTCCGGACAGGTTCAGGAAAAACTGTTTTTT; CDR3 protein: CASSSGQVQEKLFF
clone size: .; D gene: .; V gene: TRBV19; J gene: TRBJ2-3; CDR3 DNA: TGTGCCACCAGCCGGGGGAAGGGGACAGATACGCAGTATTTT; CDR3 protein: CATSRGKGTDTQYF